This TCR beta chain derives from a study of control samples from healthy donors and cancer patients. V lost 2 bases and J lost 5, with 15 bases in between. The germline CDR1 and CDR2 sequences are LGHDT and YNNKEL (reference sequence). The CDR3 is made up of 16 amino acids. Sequencing used immunoSEQ multiplex PCR; TCRdb keeps in-frame clones, though not all of them. The sample consists of some 200,000 clones, roughly 91% of them appearing once. Sequencing used blood. This chain links TRBV3-1 (or the pseudogene TRBV3-2) with TRBJ2-2, with D perhaps given as TRBD1 or TRBD2 (7 bases each). This clonotype was sampled from a woman younger than 45 in good health. This CDR3 reads CASSQSGRGRTGELFF. The DNA of the CDR3 is TGTGCCAGCAGCCAATCGGGGAGGGGGCGAACCGGGGAGCTGTTTTTT.